This TCR beta chain was sequenced during a study of cytomegalovirus exposure and HLA in healthy donors (dated by TCRdb to 2016 to 2017). In terms of the full investigation: An earlier analysis of around 600 of the donors reported about 290 Gb of sequence data and roughly 100 million unique TCR beta sequences from 150 million to 200 million T cells. The later analysis used no new phenotypic data to find candidate immune exposures, relying instead on TCR beta sequences and their occurrence across donors. Typing coverage varied by locus: roughly 629-640 donors for A, B, C, DRB1 and DQB1; roughly 510 for DQA1; more than 600 for DPA1; approximately 490 for DPB1. High-throughput TCR immunosequencing, statistical association of individual TCRs with disease status, and machine learning were combined to predict cytomegalovirus infection status. All discovery cohort repertoires had been generated using a single sequencing platform. A later genetic analysis used genome-wide SNP genotypes for about three fifths of the 666 donors, treating that subset as a discovery cohort. Besides the first cohort of roughly 640 subjects, a separate validation cohort made up of roughly 120 different subjects was used. To study patterns of TCR occurrence, a later analysis re-analyzed previously published TCR beta repertoires from 500 to 850 donors and added high-resolution HLA genotyping. The study aimed to test whether cataloging public T cell receptors could reveal signatures of past pathogen exposure. The genetic ancestry cluster associated with self-reported Caucasian donors included 80% to 90% of the 398 genotyped donors. Roughly 300 gigabases of sequencing data and approximately 92 million unique TCR sequences made up an early release that covered approximately 700 HLA-typed donors. Using immunosequencing, the study profiled T cell repertoires from some 670 subjects and related those repertoires to cytomegalovirus serostatus. HLA typing covered class I and class II loci at four-digit resolution. Across 398 genotyped donors of the cohort, an average of about 220,000 unique TCR beta nucleotide sequences per donor were sequenced, and about a sixth of those sequences were non-productive. Several DR-DQ haplotypes were handled as single units for association and clustering, since linkage in the cohort was strong. To decide whether each TCR beta V gene segment behaved as functional or pseudogenic, an earlier analysis of 587 of the donors relied on high-throughput TCR beta sequencing. Donor age, sex, ethnicity and CMV serostatus were compiled alongside the repertoire data. What the study reported, not specific to this receptor: Immune exposure information for the cohort was limited to CMV serostatus. In a later analysis, several top co-occurrence clusters were reported to appear linked to parvovirus B19, influenza, CMV and Epstein-Barr virus. In a later analysis, the rate of TCR association differed among HLA loci, with DRB1 alleles having the most associated TCRs and HLA-C alleles having the fewest. In a later analysis, HLA-associated TCR beta chains were found to be more clonally expanded and to have lower generation probabilities than equally common non-associated chains. In vitro tests confirmed that three of the cytomegalovirus-associated TCR beta chains recognize cytomegalovirus antigens. An association between a missense DCLRE1C variant and V-gene and J-gene trimming of TCR beta chains was found in a later genetic analysis and replicated in an independent cohort. Correlated functional status among segregating V segments might be attributable to linkage disequilibrium, but an unknown experimental factor could not be ruled out. The sequencing pipeline was judged likely to have produced a cluster of highly shared sequence variants as a technical artifact. The study listed 150 to 200 TCR beta chains as associated with cytomegalovirus. Assigning TCR associations to individual alleles was difficult when HLA alleles, especially DR and DQ, strongly co-occurred. Most TCR sequences were seen in very few donors, while some public TCRs were found in many individuals. The classifier was reported to diagnose cytomegalovirus status with high specificity and sensitivity in both the original cohort and the validation cohort. Some IMGT-functional V segments, including TRBV6-2 and TRBV6-3, could not be distinguished by the 87-base-pair reads and were therefore excluded. In a later analysis, most CMV-associated TCR beta chains were found to appear HLA-restricted, with HLA associations seemingly driven largely by CMV exposure. The authors suggested that the approach could potentially be extended to other disease states and immunological phenotypes. At a false discovery rate of 0.05, a later analysis linked 16,000 or so TCR beta sequences to specific HLA alleles. Because some donors lacked HLA typing at each locus, the association tests relied only on the typed subset. A further reported finding was that TCR beta sequences accurately predicted the HLA-A and HLA-B alleles for most subjects in the first cohort. Broadly in line with IMGT annotations, most TCR beta V segments showed up in productive rearrangements about 87% or about 30% of the time in an earlier analysis of several hundred of the donors. In this cohort, only TCR beta chains were sequenced, and detectable features were limited by the absence of alpha or paired-chain data. Roughly 15 rarely observed V segments, including chromosome 9 orphons, were excluded from the earlier analysis of some 590 of the donors because counts were too low. According to a later genetic analysis, donors in an Asian-associated ancestry cluster had fewer N-insertions in productive TCRs than the roughly 660-donor mean. Roughly uniform sequencing depth across donors was assumed in presence/absence analyses, although this assumption may not hold.

The CDR3 holds 14 amino acids from the cysteine to the phenylalanine. This entry keeps only the CDR3 DNA: 42 bases, framed from base 1. CDR1 and CDR2 are read off the germline V gene as MGHRA and YSYEKL. V loses 6 bases of germline sequence and J loses 5 bases, and the interval between the two ends is 16 bases. As to this clone: It lacks a known antigen.

In total, approximately 610 healthy bone marrow donors made up the cohort. At the time of sampling, all cohort members were nominally healthy, though unrecorded immune exposures were likely present. The donor was CMV seronegative and was included in the group of over 300 seronegative cohort members. Every donor gave a peripheral blood sample, and the peripheral blood mononuclear cells from that sample were used for TCR beta sequencing. The Qiagen DNeasy Blood Extraction Kit was used to extract genomic DNA from the blood cell samples. Libraries were constructed by the immunoSEQ multiplex PCR assay. A mixture of 60 forward primers for TCR Vbeta segments and 13 reverse primers for TCR Jbeta segments was used in the multiplex PCR. The CDR3 region of rearranged TCR beta genes was amplified from genomic DNA with a multiplex PCR assay. The Illumina HiSeq System was used to sequence the amplified TCR beta libraries as 87-base-pair reads. The study's processing was this. Across the 700 or so repertoires, a later analysis counted some 81 million unique TCR beta chains, around 11 million of which were shared by at least two donors. To remove PCR and sequencing errors, raw reads were error-corrected and collapsed into unique sequences using a nearest-neighbor algorithm that merged closely related sequences. To assign V, D and J gene segments, CDR3 sequences were aligned to IMGT reference sequences. Each retained sequence needed at least a six-nucleotide match to both a V gene segment and a J gene segment. Rearrangements were classified as productive when the CDR3 lacked stop codons and remained in frame with V and J, and all other rearrangements were classified as non-productive. CDR3 was defined according to IMGT convention as the region running from the second conserved V-encoded cysteine to the conserved J-encoded phenylalanine. Sequences without an unambiguous match to a single V gene segment were excluded from the earlier analysis of a few hundred of the donors. In an earlier analysis of about 590 of the donors, a V segment was called functional when productive rearrangements were above 56.7%, and segregating when the standard deviation between donors exceeded 5%. A statistical classification framework was built for diagnosing cytomegalovirus status from the catalog of TCR beta chain sequences. A later analysis assigned V and J genes by comparing TCR nucleotide sequences with IMGT/GENE-DB human TR gene sequences. A later analysis assigned CDR3 sequences and most-parsimonious VDJ recombination scenarios with the TCRdist pipeline. A later analysis defined each TCR beta chain by its CDR3 amino acid sequence plus V-gene family, and excluded reads lacking a unique V-gene family. As a way to deal with suspected cross-contamination and a sequencing artifact, a later analysis dropped over 550 nucleotide sequences that were highly shared and had low generation probability. In a later analysis, a clonal expansion index for each public chain was calculated from normalized within-repertoire ranks of inferred template counts. Generation probabilities in a later analysis came from a VDJ recombination model fitted to out-of-frame rearrangements, and those results were checked against IGoR. In a later analysis, hypergeometric tests were used to score TCR-TCR, TCR-HLA and TCR-CMV co-occurrence, with a repertoire-size bias correction applied to TCR pairs. False discovery rates were estimated in a later analysis by permuting HLA or CMV assignments 20 times. In a later analysis, co-occurring TCRs were grouped using DBSCAN, with TCRdist sequence similarity added in when clustering inside HLA-allele-positive subsets. Repertoires with fewer than 30,000 or more than 120,000 public chains, plus five repertoires with anomalous nucleotide sharing, were excluded from co-occurrence clustering. Sourced from immuneACCESS, this table was stored by TCRdb with only in-frame sequences that have V and J called. A share of the clones is absent; for the studies checked, an unresolved V gene accounts for under half, and the remainder has no known explanation. The V and J calls and clone size are taken from that table; D and trimming were inferred from the DNA. For this sample, the table gives around 140,000 clones. Of the sample, over 2% is held by the ten largest clones.

The clonotype was recovered from a woman aged 18-29 years in good health and CMV-seronegative. Recombination linked TRBV4-1 to TRBJ1-2; the D segment could be TRBD1, given 5 matching bases. Material: PBMCs. The CDR3 is CASSSTQGFYGYTF. At the DNA level, the sequence is TGCGCCAGCAGTAGTACTCAGGGATTTTATGGCTACACCTTC.